A selection of T cell receptor beta chains follows, all from one sample in a study of identical twins. TCRdb ran MiXCR on the 5' RACE reads and lists one entry per CDR3 protein. The sample records 600,000 to 800,000 distinct CDR3 sequences, 21% being singletons. Separately, the same data were catalogued under a study of T cells expressing NK-cell markers.

The sequenced material came from PBMCs. The receptors stem from a woman aged 18-29 years in good health. Both conserved end residues are part of each CDR3. The D gene is left open where the match is weak. A row's size may be missing; if present it is once, few, many or a size class.

.	TRBV7-3	.	TRBJ1-1	TGTGCCAGCAGCTTAACAGCGGACACTGAAGCTTTCTTT	CASSLTADTEAFF
TRBD1	TRBV25-1	.	TRBJ2-2	TGTGCCAGCAGTGAATGGGACAGGGGGACCGGGGAGCTGTTTTTT	CASSEWDRGTGELFF
TRBD2	TRBV20-1	few	TRBJ2-1	TGCAGTGCTAGAGATTCCGGACTAGCGGCTAATGAGCAGTTCTTC	CSARDSGLAANEQFF
TRBD2	TRBV12-3/TRBV12-4	.	TRBJ2-7	TGTGCCAGCAGTTCGGATAGCGGGACGGGGGACGAGCAGTACTTC	CASSSDSGTGDEQYF
.	TRBV7-2	.	TRBJ2-1	TGTGCCAGCAGCCCCATGCATGGGGGCTACAATGAGCAGTTCTTC	CASSPMHGGYNEQFF
.	TRBV25-1	many	TRBJ2-7	TGTGCCAGCAGTGAAGCTGGAGAGCAGTACTTC	CASSEAGEQYF
TRBD1	TRBV20-1	few	TRBJ2-3	TGCAGTGCTCGATCAAGGCAGGGGGCAACAGATACGCAGTATTTT	CSARSRQGATDTQYF
.	TRBV20-1	.	TRBJ2-7	TGCAGTGCTAGAGATCCCCGACCGGGAGCATCCTACGAGCAGTATTTC	CSARDPRPGASYEQYF
.	TRBV10-3	.	TRBJ2-3	TGTGCCATCAGTGAACGACCTGAACGCACAGATACGCAGTATTTT	CAISERPERTDTQYF
.	TRBV9	.	TRBJ2-3	TGTGCCAGCAGCGTAGCCGTGCCCGGGGGGACACTGGTGGATACGCAGTATTTT	CASSVAVPGGTLVDTQYF
TRBD2	TRBV13	few	TRBJ2-1	TGTGCCAGCAGCTTAGGGACTAGCGCCGACAATGAGCAGTTCTTC	CASSLGTSADNEQFF
.	TRBV20-1	.	TRBJ2-1	TGCAGTGCTAGAGCCCAGGCCGGAGGGGGGGCAGAAGAGCAGTTCTTC	CSARAQAGGGAEEQFF
TRBD1	TRBV20-1	.	TRBJ2-5	TGCAGTGCTAGAGTCCCAGGGGGAGAGACCCAGTACTTC	CSARVPGGETQYF
.	TRBV27	many	TRBJ2-2	TGTGCCAGCAGTTTCAGAGGAGGGGGGAACACCGGGGAGCTGTTTTTT	CASSFRGGGNTGELFF
TRBD2	TRBV14	.	TRBJ2-1	TGTGCCAGCAGCCAAGAACTAGCGTCGCAGGATGAGCAGTTCTTC	CASSQELASQDEQFF
.	TRBV6-5	.	TRBJ1-2	TGTGCCAGCAGTTACGGGTTTGGCTACACCTTC	CASSYGFGYTF
TRBD1	TRBV9	many	TRBJ2-4	TGTGCCAGCAGCGTAAACGTAAGGGACAGGGGGGCGGACATTCAGTACTTC	CASSVNVRDRGADIQYF
TRBD2	TRBV12-3/TRBV12-4	.	TRBJ2-5	TGTGCCAGCAGATTAGCGGGAGTTGAGACCCAGTACTTC	CASRLAGVETQYF
.	TRBV5-1	.	TRBJ2-4	TGCGCCAGCAGCGGGGGGATGGGCGGCAAAAACATTCAGTACTTC	CASSGGMGGKNIQYF
.	TRBV15	few	TRBJ1-6	TGTGCCACCAGCAGAGATTGGGGATTCACCCTCCACTTT	CATSRDWGFTLHF
.	TRBV5-6	few	TRBJ2-7	TGTGCCAGCAGCTTGCCCGGACAGACCTACGAGCAGTACTTC	CASSLPGQTYEQYF
.	TRBV4-1	few	TRBJ1-1	TGCGCCAGCAGATGGAGCGGGACCACTGAAGCTTTCTTT	CASRWSGTTEAFF
.	TRBV5-6	once	TRBJ2-3	TGTGCCAGCAGCTCGATGTATGATACGCAGTATTTT	CASSSMYDTQYF
TRBD2	TRBV12-3/TRBV12-4	.	TRBJ2-7	TGTGCCAGCAGTTTGTTGCGGGGGGTAAGTGAGCAGTACTTC	CASSLLRGVSEQYF
.	TRBV5-1	.	TRBJ2-1	TGCGCCAGCAGCTTGGCACCGGATAACAATGAGCAGTTCTTC	CASSLAPDNNEQFF
.	TRBV3-1	.	TRBJ2-5	TGTGCCAGCAGCCAGTGGGCTCATGTGGAGACCCAGTACTTC	CASSQWAHVETQYF
.	TRBV12-3/TRBV12-4	.	TRBJ2-1	TGTGCCAGCAGTTTAAACTCCCGTGAGCAGTTCTTC	CASSLNSREQFF
TRBD2	TRBV27	few	TRBJ2-1	TGTGCCAGCAGTTTACGGCCTAGCGGGTACAATGAGCAGTTCTTC	CASSLRPSGYNEQFF
TRBD2	TRBV12-3/TRBV12-4	many	TRBJ2-1	TGTGCCAGCAGTTTGAGATTAGCGGGCTACAATGAGCAGTTCTTC	CASSLRLAGYNEQFF
TRBD2	TRBV6-5	.	TRBJ2-5	TGTGCCAGCAGTTACTCGATGGTAGGGAGGGGAGAGACCCAGTACTTC	CASSYSMVGRGETQYF
.	TRBV20-1	.	TRBJ2-7	TGCAGCGCAGATGCGGCCGGGACTCCCCTCCACGAGCAGTACTTC	CSADAAGTPLHEQYF
.	TRBV10-3	few	TRBJ2-4	TGTGCCATCAGCGCTGAGGGACTCGCCCAGTACTTC	CAISAEGLAQYF
.	TRBV20-1	few	TRBJ2-5	TGCAGTGCTAGAGCGGTAGCCATGACCCAGTACTTC	CSARAVAMTQYF
TRBD2	TRBV3-1	few	TRBJ2-7	TGTGCCAGCAGCCAATATGGGGCGGGGGGGCGCGAGCAGTACTTC	CASSQYGAGGREQYF
.	TRBV5-1	many	TRBJ2-3	TGCGCCAGTCGCCTGGCAGGAAGCACAGATACGCAGTATTTT	CASRLAGSTDTQYF
.	TRBV20-1	.	TRBJ2-7	TGCAGTGCTAGAGCTCCTAGCTCGTCAACCTACGAGCAGTACTTC	CSARAPSSSTYEQYF
.	TRBV11-2	few	TRBJ2-1	TGTGCCAGCAGCTTAGAAGCTACCATCTACAATGAGCAGTTCTTC	CASSLEATIYNEQFF
.	TRBV5-1	few	TRBJ2-7	TGCGCCAGCAGCACCGGGCCCAGGGCTGGTGAGCAGTACTTC	CASSTGPRAGEQYF
TRBD1	TRBV6-5	once	TRBJ2-5	TGTGCCAGCAGTTACTCGATCAGGGGGCAAGTAGTGGAGACCCAGTACTTC	CASSYSIRGQVVETQYF
.	TRBV2	many	TRBJ2-2	TGTGCCAGCAGGTCTTTAGGAGTCGCCGGGGAGCTGTTTTTT	CASRSLGVAGELFF
TRBD2	TRBV11-2	few	TRBJ2-7	TGTGCCAGCAGCTTCCAGAGCGCCCTGACTAGCGGGGGCTCCTACGAGCAGTACTTC	CASSFQSALTSGGSYEQYF
.	TRBV7-2	few	TRBJ2-2	TGTGCCAGCAGCTTGACTAGTCTCGGGGAGCTGTTTTTT	CASSLTSLGELFF